A single sample is the source of the 26 T cell receptor beta chains below, sequenced in a study of Graves' ophthalmopathy and Graves' hyperthyroidism. Scientists amplified the TCR beta CDR3 regions from RNA transcripts. Second-round multiplex PCR came after first-round RT-PCR with HTBI primers. Using its own MiXCR run on the multiplex PCR reads, TCRdb lists one record per CDR3 protein. The sample records under 350,000 distinct CDR3 sequences, about 17% being singletons. The material sequenced was peripheral blood. Receptor source: an adult man with Graves' ophthalmopathy.

This clonotype was recorded at least ten times. The genes are TRBV16 and TRBJ2-7, with D perhaps matching TRBD2 (6 bases). CDR1 and CDR2 from the germline V gene are KGHSY and FQNENV. Trimming removed 1 base from V and 9 bases from J, with 13 bases in between. The CDR3 loop spans 13 amino acids. The CDR3 loop reads CASSQLTKGGQYF. CDR3 coding DNA: TGTGCCAGCAGCCAATTAACAAAGGGAGGGCAGTACTTC.

In its sample, this clonotype was seen many times. This chain connects TRBV29-1 to TRBJ2-4, with D perhaps TRBD2 (5 bases). This CDR3 spans 14 amino acids. Deletions cut 0 bases from V and 5 bases from J, with 11 bases between. Germline lookup yields CDR1 SQVTM and CDR2 ANQGSEA. CDR3 nucleotide sequence: TGCAGCGTTGAAGACCGGGGAGAGGAAAACATTCAGTACTTC. Protein product: CSVEDRGEENIQYF.

This chain connects TRBV6-4 to TRBJ2-2, with D unclear. This CDR3 has 16 residues. Germline V lookup: CDR1 MRHNA, CDR2 SNTAGT. V lost 5 bases and J 5 bases, leaving 18 bases between the germline ends. This CDR3 reads CASSRVSSLTTGELFF. The CDR3 DNA is TGTGCCAGCAGTAGGGTCTCCAGCCTGACGACCGGGGAGCTGTTTTTT.

This clonotype showed up many times. The rearrangement links TRBV6-5 to TRBJ1-6; 7 bases map to TRBD1. Germline V CDR1 and CDR2: MNHEY, SVGAGI. The CDR3 covers 16 residues. The V segment lost 7 bases and the J segment 9 bases; nucleotides outside the gene matches: 15. The CDR3 reads CASTSTGEVAGSPLHF. In nucleotides, the CDR3 is TGTGCCAGCACATCCACAGGGGAGGTGGCTGGTTCACCCCTCCACTTT.

This clonotype was counted many times. V and J are TRBV12-3 or TRBV12-4 and TRBJ2-7, with D unclear. V lost 4 bases, J lost 3 bases, and 7 bases lay in between. The CDR3 covers 12 residues. CDR3 coding DNA: TGTGCCAGCAGTTCGGTCTTCTACGAGCAGTACTTC. The encoded protein is CASSSVFYEQYF.

This clonotype was seen at least ten times. The V gene is TRBV10-3, the J gene TRBJ2-7, with unresolved D. Germline V CDR1 and CDR2: ENHRY, SYGVKD. This CDR3 comprises 13 residues. The V gene lost 6 bases and the J gene lost 0 bases, with 9 bases spanning the gap. The CDR3 DNA is TGTGCCATCAGAGGACGGAGCTCCTACGAGCAGTACTTC. Its protein product is CAIRGRSSYEQYF.

This clonotype was recorded many times. The chain uses TRBV9 and TRBJ1-1, with D maybe TRBD1 (5 bases). Germline V CDR1 and CDR2: SGDLS, YYNGEE. Trimming stripped 0 bases from V and 11 bases from J, with 17 bases between. The CDR3 totals 14 residues. CDR3 in DNA: TGTGCCAGCAGCGTAGGCTCTGGGCCGGGGGGGGCTTTCTTT. Its protein is CASSVGSGPGGAFF.

In this sample, this clonotype turned up many times. J is TRBJ2-5 and V is TRBV7-8; 9 bases are shared with TRBD1. This CDR3 comprises 15 residues. With 5 bases clipped from V and 4 bases from J, the junction kept 8 bases outside the gene matches. The germline CDR1 and CDR2 sequences are SGHVS and FQNEAQ. The CDR3 sequence is CASSPTGGGGETQYF. CDR3 nucleotide sequence: TGTGCCAGCAGCCCGACAGGGGGGGGAGGAGAGACCCAGTACTTC.

This clonotype was detected ten times or more. The chain links TRBV11-2 to TRBJ1-3; 8 nucleotides line up with TRBD1. From germline, CDR1 is SGHAT and CDR2 FQNNGV. J was trimmed by 0 bases and V by 5 bases; bases with no gene match: 3. The CDR3 loop spans 15 amino acids. The CDR3 nucleotides are TGTGCCAGCAGCACGGACAGGGTCTCTGGAAACACCATATATTTT. Encoded protein: CASSTDRVSGNTIYF.

This clonotype was counted at least ten times. This chain uses TRBV6-2 or TRBV6-3 with TRBJ2-2; 13 bases map to TRBD2. Germline CDR1 and CDR2: MNHEY and SVGEGT. This CDR3 has 18 amino acids. V dropped 3 bases and J dropped 0; count of bases not matched to a gene: 4. CDR3 protein: CASSYRTSGSPNTGELFF. DNA of the CDR3: TGTGCCAGCAGTTATAGGACTAGCGGGAGTCCGAACACCGGGGAGCTGTTTTTT.

This clonotype was seen ten or more times. The chain has TRBV11-2 and TRBJ2-5, with a possible D match to TRBD2 (6 bases). With 1 base removed from V and 1 base from J, the gap between germline ends came to 16 bases. This CDR3 contains 17 residues. Germline CDR1 reads SGHAT; CDR2 reads FQNNGV. The CDR3 sequence: CASSLGFSGVGQETQYF. The CDR3 DNA is TGTGCCAGCAGCTTAGGTTTTAGCGGTGTAGGCCAAGAGACCCAGTACTTC.

The V call is TRBV6-4, the J call TRBJ1-1, with D possibly being TRBD1 (6 bases). The CDR3 is made up of 14 amino acids. The V and J ends lost 6 bases and 1 base respectively, with 12 bases between them. Germline loops: CDR1 MRHNA, CDR2 SNTAGT. The CDR3, as DNA: TGTGCCAGCAGGGCAGGGGCGGGGAACACTGAAGCTTTCTTT. It encodes CASRAGAGNTEAFF.

CDR3 protein: CASSESHTQGYEQYF. DNA for the CDR3: TGTGCCAGCAGTGAATCTCACACACAGGGCTACGAGCAGTACTTC. V is TRBV6-1 and J is TRBJ2-7, with D possibly matching TRBD1 (6 bases). The germline gives CDR1 MNHNS, CDR2 SASEGT. V was shortened by 2 bases and J by 3 bases, with 14 bases between the two germline ends. This CDR3 comprises 15 residues.

V is TRBV30 and J is TRBJ1-1, with D unresolved. The CDR3 runs to 15 residues. Looked up from germline, CDR1 is GTSNPN and CDR2 is SVGIG (reference sequence). Trimming took off 3 bases at V and 2 bases at J, with 16 bases between the two ends. CDR3 sequence reads: CAWRRWAELNTEAFF. The CDR3, as DNA: TGTGCCTGGAGGAGGTGGGCAGAACTAAACACTGAAGCTTTCTTT. The variable domain in full, with the rest retrieved from reference TRBV30 and TRBJ1-1, is SQTIHQWPATLVQPVGSPLSLECTVEGTSNPNLYWYRQAAGRGLQLLFYSVGIGQISSEVPQNLSASRPQDRQFILSSKKLLLSDSGFYLCAWRRWAELNTEAFFGQGTRLTVV.

At least ten counts were recorded for this clonotype. The chain combines TRBV6-2 or TRBV6-3 with TRBJ1-2; 7 bases are a match to TRBD1. The CDR3 extends over 13 amino acids. CDR1 and CDR2 (germline): MNHEY, SVGEGT. V was pared by 2 bases and J by 7 bases, with 4 bases of the junction left unmatched. CDR3 bases: TGTGCCAGCAGTTACGGGACAGCCTTTGGCTACACCTTC. This codes for CASSYGTAFGYTF.

This clonotype was recorded many times. The chain employs TRBV6-4 and TRBJ1-1; the D is unclear. Germline loops: CDR1 MRHNA, CDR2 SNTAGT. CDR3 length: 15 residues. Trimming pared 2 bases from V and 4 bases from J, leaving 14 bases between. DNA of the CDR3: TGTGCCAGCAGTGACCGGGCGGGGTCAAGCACTGAAGCTTTCTTT. Encoded protein: CASSDRAGSSTEAFF.

Ten or more counts support this clonotype. The gene calls are TRBV7-2 and TRBJ1-2; D gene unclear. CDR3 length: 13 residues. Germline lookup yields CDR1 SGHTA and CDR2 FQGNSA. Trimming left V 8 bases short and J 4 bases short, with 14 bases between. The CDR3: CASRPEAFYGYTF. CDR3 nucleotide sequence: TGTGCCAGCCGACCTGAGGCTTTCTATGGCTACACCTTC. The variable domain in full, with the rest retrieved from reference TRBV7-2 and TRBJ1-2, is GAGVSQSPSNKVTEKGKDVELRCDPISGHTALYWYRQSLGQGLEFLIYFQGNSAPDKSGLPSDRFSAERTGGSVSTLTIQRTQQEDSAVYLCASRPEAFYGYTFGSGTRLTVV.

This clonotype was observed at least ten times. This chain uses TRBV20-1 with TRBJ2-7, with D perhaps given as TRBD1 or TRBD2 (5 bases each). The germline CDR1 and CDR2 sequences are DFQATT and SNEGSKA (reference sequence). The CDR3 is made up of 16 amino acids. V was clipped by 1 base and J by 2 bases, with 18 bases between them. CDR3 DNA sequence: TGCAGTGCTAGAGCGTACAAAGAGGGGAGTCCCTACGAGCAGTACTTC. It codes for CSARAYKEGSPYEQYF.

This clonotype was found many times. V gene TRBV6-2 or TRBV6-3 combines with J gene TRBJ1-5, with D perhaps TRBD1 (6 bases). The V end was cut by 2 bases, the J end by 7 bases, with 24 bases between. Germline CDR1 is MNHEY and CDR2 is SVGEGT. CDR3 length equals 18 residues. The CDR3 bases are TGTGCCAGCAGTTACAGTCACCCCGCAGGGGCGAATCAACAGCCCCAGCATTTT. Protein sequence: CASSYSHPAGANQQPQHF.

This clonotype occurred many times. V is TRBV11-2 and J is TRBJ2-7; 9 positions match TRBD1. With V trimmed by 5 bases and J by 0 bases, 8 bases remained unmatched. CDR3 length: 16 residues. CDR1 is SGHAT, CDR2 FQNNGV, per germline. The CDR3 is CASSPMTGGSSYEQYF. As DNA, the CDR3 is TGTGCCAGCAGCCCAATGACAGGGGGGTCCTCCTACGAGCAGTACTTC.

This clonotype was picked up many times. V usage is TRBV6-1 and J usage is TRBJ1-6; 7 positions match TRBD1. Germline loops: CDR1 MNHNS, CDR2 SASEGT. This CDR3 spans 13 amino acids. The trim removed 10 bases at V and 9 bases at J, leaving 9 bases unmatched. CDR3 DNA sequence: TGTGCCACCGGCAGGGGGGCGCTTTCACCCCTCCACTTT. Protein product: CATGRGALSPLHF.

This clonotype was seen repeatedly, ten times or more. The gene calls are TRBV25-1 and TRBJ1-1; D is possibly TRBD1 (5 bases). There are 11 residues in the CDR3. Germline V gene sequence: CDR1 MGHDK, CDR2 SYGVNS. V gave up 7 bases and J gave up 6 bases, with 9 bases separating them. CDR3 loop: CASIQQAEAFF. DNA of the CDR3: TGTGCCAGCATACAACAGGCTGAAGCTTTCTTT.

This clonotype has a count of ten or more. V gene TRBV19 combines with J gene TRBJ1-5; 9 bases map to TRBD1. The CDR3 extends over 13 amino acids. V dropped 10 bases and J dropped 3; count of bases not matched to a gene: 4. Germline V CDR1 and CDR2: LNHDA, SQIVND (reference sequence). CDR3 sequence reads: CATGTGNNQPQHF. The DNA of the CDR3 is TGTGCCACCGGGACAGGGAACAATCAGCCCCAGCATTTT.

This clonotype was picked up many times. The chain links TRBV4-2 to TRBJ1-2, with D uncertain. The V end was cut by 0 bases, the J end by 0 bases, with 5 bases between. Germline V gives CDR1 LGHNA, CDR2 YNFKEQ. The CDR3 is 14 residues long. The DNA of the CDR3 is TGTGCCAGCAGCCAAGATCCGCCTAACTATGGCTACACCTTC. Amino acids: CASSQDPPNYGYTF.

The V gene is TRBV20-1, the J gene TRBJ2-5, with TRBD1 matching 9 bases. CDR3 size: 14 residues. V lost 6 bases and J lost 5; bases outside the gene matches: 10. CDR1 and CDR2 from the germline V gene are DFQATT and SNEGSKA (reference sequence). DNA of the CDR3: TGCAGTGCGCCGAACAGGGGGCAGCTGGAGACCCAGTACTTC. Translating gives CSAPNRGQLETQYF.

This clonotype was seen ten or more times. As DNA, the CDR3 is TGTGCCATCAGTGATGGGGGGGCCATAGCTTTCTTT. Protein product: CAISDGGAIAFF. This chain links TRBV10-3 with TRBJ1-1; maybe TRBD1 (6 bases). The germline CDR1 and CDR2 sequences are ENHRY and SYGVKD. The CDR3 is 12 amino acids. The germline V and J ends were trimmed by 3 bases and 10 bases, with 12 bases remaining between them.